The rows below give T cell receptor beta chains drawn from one sample of a study of yellow fever vaccine responses in identical twins. From the RT-PCR reads, TCRdb called clonotypes with MiXCR, one entry per CDR3 protein. The table has about 19,000 distinct CDR3 sequences, under 75% seen once; the top ten hold roughly 2.7%. Sequencing used T cells from blood (PBMCs), unsorted or a sorted subset (not recorded which), obtained before or after yellow fever vaccination (not recorded which). The receptors stem from a young woman who received the yellow fever vaccine. Each CDR3 is given with its conserved first and last residue. The order of the fields is clone size, D gene, J gene, V gene, CDR3 DNA, CDR3 protein. The D gene is left open where the match is weak. A clone size is listed for some rows: how often the clone was seen (once, few, many), or a class if it is expanded.

size: once; D: .; J: TRBJ2-1; V: TRBV3-1; DNA: TGTGCCAGCAGCCCCCGTGGCTTGGCCGAGCAGTTCTTC; CDR3: CASSPRGLAEQFF
size: .; D: .; J: TRBJ2-7; V: TRBV4-1; DNA: TGCGCCAGCAGCCAAGATTACGGAACAGGGATATCCTACGAGCAGTACTTC; CDR3: CASSQDYGTGISYEQYF
size: .; D: .; J: TRBJ2-6; V: TRBV20-1; DNA: TGCAGTGCACCAACCTCTGGGGCCAACGTCCTGACTTTC; CDR3: CSAPTSGANVLTF
size: .; D: .; J: TRBJ1-1; V: TRBV11-3; DNA: TGTGCCAGCAGCAACACCAGGGGAGGGACTGAAGCTTTCTTT; CDR3: CASSNTRGGTEAFF
size: .; D: TRBD1; J: TRBJ2-1; V: TRBV6-5; DNA: TGTGCCAGCAGTTACTCTACAGGGGCTGAGCAGTTCTTC; CDR3: CASSYSTGAEQFF
size: .; D: .; J: TRBJ1-1; V: TRBV20-1; DNA: TGCAGTGCTGGGGGAGCTTTCTTT; CDR3: CSAGGAFF
size: .; D: TRBD1; J: TRBJ2-2; V: TRBV2; DNA: TGTGCCAGCACGGGCCGGGACAGGGCGAACACCGGGGAGCTGTTTTTT; CDR3: CASTGRDRANTGELFF
size: .; D: .; J: TRBJ2-1; V: TRBV6-1; DNA: TGTGCCAGCAGCTCCCTTGGTGAGCAGTTCTTC; CDR3: CASSSLGEQFF
size: .; D: .; J: TRBJ1-1; V: TRBV6-2/TRBV6-3; DNA: TGTGCCAGCAGTTACTCGTCCCAGAACACTGAAGCTTTCTTT; CDR3: CASSYSSQNTEAFF
size: .; D: .; J: TRBJ1-1; V: TRBV12-2; DNA: TGTGCAAGTCGCTTTTACGCCCGGCAAGGGGAAGGGGACACTGAAGCTTTCTTT; CDR3: CASRFYARQGEGDTEAFF
size: .; D: TRBD2; J: TRBJ2-2; V: TRBV28; DNA: TGTGCCAGCAGTTTATCCGGGACTAGCCCCACCGGGGAGCTGTTTTTT; CDR3: CASSLSGTSPTGELFF